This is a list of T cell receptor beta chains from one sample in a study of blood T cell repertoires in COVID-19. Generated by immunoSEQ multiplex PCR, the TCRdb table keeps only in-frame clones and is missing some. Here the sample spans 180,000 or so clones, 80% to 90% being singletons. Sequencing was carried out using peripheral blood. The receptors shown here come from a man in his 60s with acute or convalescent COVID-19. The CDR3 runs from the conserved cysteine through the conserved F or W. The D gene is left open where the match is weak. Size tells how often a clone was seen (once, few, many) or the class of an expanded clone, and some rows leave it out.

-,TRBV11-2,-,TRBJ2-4,TGTGCCAGCAGGGGGGGTGGCCGGTACTTC,CASRGGGRYF
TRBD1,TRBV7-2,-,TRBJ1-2,TGTGCCAGCAGCTTACGCGGAGGACAGGTCTATGGCTACACCTTC,CASSLRGGQVYGYTF
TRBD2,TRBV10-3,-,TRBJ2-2,TGTGCCATCAGCGCCGGGACTAGCGGGAGGGCGGGCACCGGAGAGCTGTTTTTT,CAISAGTSGRAGTGELFF
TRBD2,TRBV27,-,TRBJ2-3,TGTGCCAGCAGTCGACTAGCGGGAACAGATACGCAGTATTTT,CASSRLAGTDTQYF
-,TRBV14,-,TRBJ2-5,TGTGCCAGCAGCCGTCCCTCGGAAGAGACCCAGTACTTC,CASSRPSEETQYF
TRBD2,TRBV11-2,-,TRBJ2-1,TGTGCCAGCAGCTGGACTAGTGGACCCAATGAGCAGTTCTTC,CASSWTSGPNEQFF
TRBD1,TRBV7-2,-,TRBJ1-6,TGTGCCAGCAGCTTAGGAACAGGGGATTCACCCCTCCACTTT,CASSLGTGDSPLHF
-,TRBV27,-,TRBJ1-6,TGTGCCAGCAGTTTAAGAGGGGCGGGGAATTCACCCCTCCACTTT,CASSLRGAGNSPLHF
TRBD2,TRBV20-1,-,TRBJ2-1,TGCAGTGCTAGTCGTAGCGGGAGGGCCCTCCGGTACAATGAGCAGTTCTTC,CSASRSGRALRYNEQFF
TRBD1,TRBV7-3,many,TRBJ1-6,TGTGCCAGCAGCACGACAGGGGCGATTAATTCACCCCTCCACTTT,CASSTTGAINSPLHF
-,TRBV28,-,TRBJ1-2,TGTGCCAGCAAGGCAGGGTGGGGGCGCGGCTATGGCTACACCTTC,CASKAGWGRGYGYTF
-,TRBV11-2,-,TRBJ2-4,TGTGCCAGCAGCCAACAATTAGCCAAAAACATTCAGTACTTC,CASSQQLAKNIQYF
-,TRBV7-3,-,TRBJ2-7,TGTGCCAGCAGCTTAGGACCGCCAGGGTCCTCCTACGAGCAGTACTTC,CASSLGPPGSSYEQYF
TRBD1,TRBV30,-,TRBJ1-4,TGTGCCTGCCTAGGGACAGGGGGCGCGAGGGTAACTAATGAAAAACTGTTTTTT,CACLGTGGARVTNEKLFF
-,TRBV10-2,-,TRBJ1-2,TGCGCCAGCAGGACTTGGTCCACAAACTATGGCTACACCTTC,CASRTWSTNYGYTF
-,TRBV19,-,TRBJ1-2,TGTGCCAGTAGTCCCCAATCCGACGGGTATGGCTACACCTTC,CASSPQSDGYGYTF
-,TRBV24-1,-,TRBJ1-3,TGTGCCACCAGTGGAGGAGGGCACTCTGGAAACACCATATATTTT,CATSGGGHSGNTIYF
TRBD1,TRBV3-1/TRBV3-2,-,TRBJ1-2,TGTGCCAGCACCCCCCGGACAGGGGGTTCTTTCCGGGGCTACACCTTC,CASTPRTGGSFRGYTF
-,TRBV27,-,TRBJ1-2,TGTGCCAGCAGCCGGGGGGCGAATGACTATGGCTACACCTTC,CASSRGANDYGYTF
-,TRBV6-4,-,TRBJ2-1,TGTGCCAGCAGTGACTCGGAGGCGGCCTACAATGAGCAGTTCTTC,CASSDSEAAYNEQFF
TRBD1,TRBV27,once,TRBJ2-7,TGTGCCAGCACTAAACTCGGGACAGCATCCTACGAGCAGTACTTC,CASTKLGTASYEQYF
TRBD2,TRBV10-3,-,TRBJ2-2,TGTGCCATCAGTGGTAGCGGGAGAGGTACCGGGGAGCTGTTTTTT,CAISGSGRGTGELFF
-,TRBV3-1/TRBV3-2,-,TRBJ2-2,TGTGCCAGCAGCCTAGGAAGGGGCGGGGAGCTGTTTTTT,CASSLGRGGELFF
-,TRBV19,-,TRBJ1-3,TGTGCCAGTAGTATCCGCGCCTCTGGAAACACCATATATTTT,CASSIRASGNTIYF
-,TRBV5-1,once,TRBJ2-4,TGCGCCAGCAGCTTGGCCCAACTTAACGACATTCAGTACTTC,CASSLAQLNDIQYF
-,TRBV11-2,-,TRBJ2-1,TGTGCCAGCAGCTTAGGTACGGCAGGGTATGCGAATGAGCAGTTCTTC,CASSLGTAGYANEQFF
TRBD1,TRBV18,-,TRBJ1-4,TGTGCCAGCTCACCGTCGGGACAGGGGCCGTTTAAACTGTTTTTT,CASSPSGQGPFKLFF
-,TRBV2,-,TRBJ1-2,TGTGCCAGCAGTGCAGGATATGGCTACACCTTC,CASSAGYGYTF
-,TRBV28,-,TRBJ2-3,TGTGCCAGTATGTTGGGCCCAGATACGCAGTATTTT,CASMLGPDTQYF
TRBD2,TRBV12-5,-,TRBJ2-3,TGTGCTAGTGGGGCGGGACTAGCGGGAGACACAGATACGCAGTATTTT,CASGAGLAGDTDTQYF
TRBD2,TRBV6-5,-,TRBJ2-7,TGTGCCAGCACTACGGGGGGTGAGGGCTCCTACGAGCAGTACTTC,CASTTGGEGSYEQYF
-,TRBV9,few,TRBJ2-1,TGTGCCAGCAGCGCGGACAGATACAATGAGCAGTTCTTC,CASSADRYNEQFF
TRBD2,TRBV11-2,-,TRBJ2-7,TGTGCCAGCAGCGGACTAGCGGAGCTCTCCTACGAGCAGTACTTC,CASSGLAELSYEQYF
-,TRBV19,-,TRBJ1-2,TGTGCCAGTACCCGGGGGTATGGCTACACCTTC,CASTRGYGYTF
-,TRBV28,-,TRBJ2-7,TGTGCCAGCAGTTTATGGGACAGACTCTACGAGCAGTACTTC,CASSLWDRLYEQYF
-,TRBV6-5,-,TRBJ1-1,TGTGCCAGCACCTCCGAGACTGAAGCTTTCTTT,CASTSETEAFF
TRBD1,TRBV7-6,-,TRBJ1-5,TGTGCCAGCAGGGCAGGGACAGGGGCAAATCAGCCCCAGCATTTT,CASRAGTGANQPQHF
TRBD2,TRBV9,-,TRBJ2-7,TGTGCCAGCAGCCCTGGGAGGGGAAGCTCCTACGAGCAGTACTTC,CASSPGRGSSYEQYF
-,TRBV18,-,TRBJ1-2,TGTGCCAGCTCACCACCGGTACAGCTCTATGGCTACACCTTC,CASSPPVQLYGYTF
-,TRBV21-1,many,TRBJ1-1,TGTGCCAGCAGCAAAGCGCCGATGGGACTGGCTTTCTTT,CASSKAPMGLAFF
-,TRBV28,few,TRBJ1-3,TGTGCCAGCAGACCCGGGACAATGCGAAACACCATATATTTT,CASRPGTMRNTIYF
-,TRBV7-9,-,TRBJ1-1,TGTGCCAGCAATCGGGGGGGCACTGAAGCTTTCTTT,CASNRGGTEAFF
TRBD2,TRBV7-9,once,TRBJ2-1,TGTGCCAGCAGCTTGGGGCGACTAGCGGGAAGAGACAATGAGCAGTTCTTC,CASSLGRLAGRDNEQFF
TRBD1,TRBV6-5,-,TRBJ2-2,TGTGCCAGCAGTCGACAGGGGGCAAACACCGGGGAGCTGTTTTTT,CASSRQGANTGELFF
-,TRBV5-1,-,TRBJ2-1,TGCGCCAGCAGCTTGGCTAGCTCCGATGAGCAGTTCTTC,CASSLASSDEQFF
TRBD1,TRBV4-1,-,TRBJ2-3,TGCGCCAGCAGCCTCGTCAGGGGGCGGAAAGATACGCAGTATTTT,CASSLVRGRKDTQYF
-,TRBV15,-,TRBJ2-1,TGTGCCACCAGCAGAGATCCCAACCCGGGGAATGAGCAGTTCTTC,CATSRDPNPGNEQFF
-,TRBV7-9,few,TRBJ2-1,TGTGCCAGCCGCCTTATGAGGGACAATGAGCAGTTCTTC,CASRLMRDNEQFF
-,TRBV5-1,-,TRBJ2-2,TGCGCCAGCAGCCTCTACAGGGGAGGTTACGGGGAGCTGTTTTTT,CASSLYRGGYGELFF
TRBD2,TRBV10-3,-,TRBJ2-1,TGTGCCATCAGTGAGTCCCGGGAGGGCGGCAATGAGCAGTTCTTC,CAISESREGGNEQFF